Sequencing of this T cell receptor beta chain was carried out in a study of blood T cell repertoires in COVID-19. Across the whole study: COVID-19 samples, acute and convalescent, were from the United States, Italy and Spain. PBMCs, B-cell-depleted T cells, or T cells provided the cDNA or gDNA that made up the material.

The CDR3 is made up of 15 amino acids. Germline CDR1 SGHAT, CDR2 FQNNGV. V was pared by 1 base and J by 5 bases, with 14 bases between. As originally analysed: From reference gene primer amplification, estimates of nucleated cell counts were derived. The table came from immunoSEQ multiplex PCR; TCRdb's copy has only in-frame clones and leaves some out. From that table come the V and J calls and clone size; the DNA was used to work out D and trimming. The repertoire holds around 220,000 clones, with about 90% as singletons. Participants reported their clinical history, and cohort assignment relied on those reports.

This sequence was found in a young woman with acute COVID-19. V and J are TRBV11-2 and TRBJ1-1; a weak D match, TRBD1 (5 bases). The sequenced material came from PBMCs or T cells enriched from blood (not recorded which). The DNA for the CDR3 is TGTGCCAGCAGCTTAGGAAGCGGGGCGCGAACTGAAGCTTTCTTT. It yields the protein CASSLGSGARTEAFF.